The 2 T cell receptor beta chains presented below share a single source sample, sequenced in a study of blood T cell repertoires in COVID-19 (dated by TCRdb to the early 2020s). Receptor amplification or capture employed the immunoSEQ multiplex PCR assay. The table comes from immuneACCESS by way of TCRdb, which keeps in-frame sequences with V and J called. Part of the clones is missing from these tables; in studies checked, under half for an unresolved V gene and the rest for unknown reasons. The table for this sample lists around 84,000 clones; around three quarters of them were counted only once. Roughly 5.6% of the sample goes to the ten largest clones. What was sequenced was peripheral blood. These receptors were obtained from a man between 45 and 60 years old with active or convalescent COVID-19.

The V gene is TRBV19, the J gene TRBJ1-1, with D possibly matching TRBD1 (5 bases). Per germline, CDR1 LNHDA and CDR2 SQIVND (reference sequence). The ends were cut back, 3 bases at V and 0 bases at J, with 11 bases in the middle. The CDR3 is made up of 15 amino acids. CDR3 loop: CASSILGQMNTEAFF. The CDR3 bases are TGTGCCAGTAGTATCTTGGGGCAGATGAACACTGAAGCTTTCTTT.

The genes are TRBV7-9 and TRBJ1-2; D is unresolved. Trimming removed 3 bases at V and 2 bases at J, with 13 bases between. Per the germline V gene, CDR1 is SEHNR and CDR2 is FQNEAQ (reference sequence). The CDR3 contains 15 residues. The DNA of the CDR3 is TGTGCCAGCAGCTTTGCCGGGGTCCCCAACTATGGCTACACCTTC. This sequence encodes CASSFAGVPNYGYTF.